Included here is one T cell receptor beta chain sequence, with context. V was shortened by 0 bases and J by 3 bases, with 19 bases between the two germline ends. The germline V gene encodes CDR1 LNHDA and CDR2 SQIVND (reference sequence). The CDR3 has 18 residues. Libraries were prepared by immunoSEQ multiplex PCR; TCRdb keeps only in-frame clonotypes and omits some of them. The sample yields around 100,000 clones, approximately 87% seen once. This sample was taken from a study of T cell responses to AZD1222 COVID-19 vaccine. The sample was peripheral blood, taken on day 0 of AZD1222 vaccination. This TCR was sampled from an adult in good health. V is TRBV19 and J is TRBJ2-3; the D gene could be TRBD1 or TRBD2 (5 bases each). CDR3 amino acids: CASSIDPPGRGATDTQYF. In DNA, the CDR3 is TGTGCCAGTAGTATAGATCCCCCGGGAAGGGGCGCGACAGATACGCAGTATTTT.